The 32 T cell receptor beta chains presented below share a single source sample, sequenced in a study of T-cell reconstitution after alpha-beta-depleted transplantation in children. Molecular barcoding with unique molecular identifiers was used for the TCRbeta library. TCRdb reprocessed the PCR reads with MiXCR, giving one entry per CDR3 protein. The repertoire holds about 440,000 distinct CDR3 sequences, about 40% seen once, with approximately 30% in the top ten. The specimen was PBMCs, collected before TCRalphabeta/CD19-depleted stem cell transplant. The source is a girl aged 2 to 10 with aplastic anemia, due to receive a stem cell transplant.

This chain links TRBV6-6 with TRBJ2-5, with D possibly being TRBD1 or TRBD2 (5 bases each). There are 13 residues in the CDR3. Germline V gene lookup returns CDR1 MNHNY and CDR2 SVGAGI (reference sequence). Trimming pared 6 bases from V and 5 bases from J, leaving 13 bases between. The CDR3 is CASSQGDKETQYF. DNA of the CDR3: TGTGCCAGCAGCCAGGGAGACAAGGAGACCCAGTACTTC.

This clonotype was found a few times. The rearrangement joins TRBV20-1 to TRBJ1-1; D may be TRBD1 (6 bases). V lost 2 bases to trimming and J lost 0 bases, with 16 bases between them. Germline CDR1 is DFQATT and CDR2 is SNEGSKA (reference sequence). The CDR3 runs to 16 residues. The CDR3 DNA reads TGCAGTGCTAGATCACAGGGAGGTGGCGTGAACACTGAAGCTTTCTTT. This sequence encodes CSARSQGGGVNTEAFF.

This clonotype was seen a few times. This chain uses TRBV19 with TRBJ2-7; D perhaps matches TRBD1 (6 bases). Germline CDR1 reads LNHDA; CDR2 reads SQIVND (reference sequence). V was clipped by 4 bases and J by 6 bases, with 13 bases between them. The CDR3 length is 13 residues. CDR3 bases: TGTGCCAGTAGTAGCGCCAGGGGAAGCGAGCAGTACTTC. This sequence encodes CASSSARGSEQYF.

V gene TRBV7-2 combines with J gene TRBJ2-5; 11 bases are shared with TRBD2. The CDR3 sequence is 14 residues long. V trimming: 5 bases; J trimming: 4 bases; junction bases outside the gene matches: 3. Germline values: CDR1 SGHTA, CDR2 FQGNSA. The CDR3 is CASSQGLAAETQYF. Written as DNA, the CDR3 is TGTGCCAGCAGCCAGGGACTAGCGGCAGAGACCCAGTACTTC.

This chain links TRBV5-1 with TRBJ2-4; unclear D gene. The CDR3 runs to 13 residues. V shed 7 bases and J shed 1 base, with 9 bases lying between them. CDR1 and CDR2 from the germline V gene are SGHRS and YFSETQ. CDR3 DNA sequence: TGCGCCAGCCGCGGTCCGGCCAAAAACATTCAGTACTTC. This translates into CASRGPAKNIQYF.

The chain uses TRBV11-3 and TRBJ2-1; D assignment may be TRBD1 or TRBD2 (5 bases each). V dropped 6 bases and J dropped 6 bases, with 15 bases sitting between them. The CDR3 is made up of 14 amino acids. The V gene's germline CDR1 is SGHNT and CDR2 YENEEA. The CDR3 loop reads CASSYGGAVNEQFF. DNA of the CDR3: TGTGCCAGCAGTTATGGGGGTGCCGTCAATGAGCAGTTCTTC.

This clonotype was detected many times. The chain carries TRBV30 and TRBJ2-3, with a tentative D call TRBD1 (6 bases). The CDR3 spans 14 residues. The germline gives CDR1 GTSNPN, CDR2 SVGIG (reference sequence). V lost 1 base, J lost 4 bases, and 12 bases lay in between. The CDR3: CAWSDLNRADTQYF. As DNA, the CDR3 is TGTGCCTGGAGTGACCTCAACAGGGCAGATACGCAGTATTTT.

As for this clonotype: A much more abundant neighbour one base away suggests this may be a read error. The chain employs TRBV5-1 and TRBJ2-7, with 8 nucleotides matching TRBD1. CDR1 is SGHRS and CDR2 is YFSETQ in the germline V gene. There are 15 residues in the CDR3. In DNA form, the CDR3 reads TGCGCCAGCAGCGCCCGACAGGGGAAAGGATCCGAGCAGCACTTC. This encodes CASSARQGKGSEQHF.

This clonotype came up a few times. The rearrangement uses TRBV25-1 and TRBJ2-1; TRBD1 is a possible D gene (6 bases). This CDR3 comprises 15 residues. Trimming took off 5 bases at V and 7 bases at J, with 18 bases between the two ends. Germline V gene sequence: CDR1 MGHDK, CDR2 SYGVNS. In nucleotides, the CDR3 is TGTGCCAGCAGTCCGGTGGACAGATTAGGGAATGAGCAGTTCTTC. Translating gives CASSPVDRLGNEQFF. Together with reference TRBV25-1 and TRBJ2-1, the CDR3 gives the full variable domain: EADIYQTPRYLVIGTGKKITLECSQTMGHDKMYWYQQDPGMELHLIHYSYGVNSTEKGDLSSESTVSRIRTEHFPLTLESARPSHTSQYLCASSPVDRLGNEQFFGPGTRLTVL.

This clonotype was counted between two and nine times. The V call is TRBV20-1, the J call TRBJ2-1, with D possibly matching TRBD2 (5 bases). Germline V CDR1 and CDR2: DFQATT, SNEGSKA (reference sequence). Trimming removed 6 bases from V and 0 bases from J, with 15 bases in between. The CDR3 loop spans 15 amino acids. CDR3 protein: CSAVVPSLSYNEQFF. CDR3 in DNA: TGCAGTGCAGTCGTTCCTAGCCTCTCCTACAATGAGCAGTTCTTC.

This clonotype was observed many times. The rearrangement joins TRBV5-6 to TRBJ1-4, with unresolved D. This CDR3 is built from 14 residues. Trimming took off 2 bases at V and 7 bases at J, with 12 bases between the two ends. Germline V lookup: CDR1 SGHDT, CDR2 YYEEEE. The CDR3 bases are TGTGCCAGCAGCTTTAGAAGTATTGGTGAAAAACTGTTTTTT. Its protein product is CASSFRSIGEKLFF.

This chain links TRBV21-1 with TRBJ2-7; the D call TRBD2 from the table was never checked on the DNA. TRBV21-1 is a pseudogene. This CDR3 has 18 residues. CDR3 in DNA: TGTGCCAGCAGAATGCACCAATCCGGGACTAGCGCGACCTACGAGCAGTACTTC. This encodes CASRMHQSGTSATYEQYF.

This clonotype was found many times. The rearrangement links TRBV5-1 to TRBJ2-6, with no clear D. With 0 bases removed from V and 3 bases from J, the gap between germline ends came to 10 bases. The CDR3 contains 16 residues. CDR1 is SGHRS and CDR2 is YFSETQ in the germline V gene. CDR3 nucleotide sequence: TGCGCCAGCAGCTTGGTTGTATGGGTTGGGGCCAACGTCCTGACTTTC. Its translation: CASSLVVWVGANVLTF.

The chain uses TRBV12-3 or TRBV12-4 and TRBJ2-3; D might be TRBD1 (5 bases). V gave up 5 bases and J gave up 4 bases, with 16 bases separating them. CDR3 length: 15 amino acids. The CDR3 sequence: CASSTTPGPPDTQYF. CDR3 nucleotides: TGTGCCAGCAGTACGACCCCAGGGCCTCCAGATACGCAGTATTTT.

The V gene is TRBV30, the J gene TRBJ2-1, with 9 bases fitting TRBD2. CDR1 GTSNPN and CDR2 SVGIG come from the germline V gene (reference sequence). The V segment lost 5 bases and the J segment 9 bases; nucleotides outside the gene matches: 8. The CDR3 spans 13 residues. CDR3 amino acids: CAWQLAGTREQFF. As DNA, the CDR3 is TGTGCCTGGCAGCTAGCGGGAACCCGTGAGCAGTTCTTC.

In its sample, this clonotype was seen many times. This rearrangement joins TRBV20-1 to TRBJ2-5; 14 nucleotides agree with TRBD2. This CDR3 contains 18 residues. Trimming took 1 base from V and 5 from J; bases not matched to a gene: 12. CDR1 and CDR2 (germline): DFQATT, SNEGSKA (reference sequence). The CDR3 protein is CSARGGGTSGSDMETQYF. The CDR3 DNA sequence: TGCAGTGCTAGAGGCGGCGGGACTAGCGGGAGCGACATGGAGACCCAGTACTTC.

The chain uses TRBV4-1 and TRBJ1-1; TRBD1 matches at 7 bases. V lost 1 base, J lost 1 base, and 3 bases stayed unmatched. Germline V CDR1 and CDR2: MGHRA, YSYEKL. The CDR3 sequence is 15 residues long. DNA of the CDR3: TGCGCCAGCAGCCAAGCATGGACAGGGAACACTGAAGCTTTCTTT. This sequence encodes CASSQAWTGNTEAFF.

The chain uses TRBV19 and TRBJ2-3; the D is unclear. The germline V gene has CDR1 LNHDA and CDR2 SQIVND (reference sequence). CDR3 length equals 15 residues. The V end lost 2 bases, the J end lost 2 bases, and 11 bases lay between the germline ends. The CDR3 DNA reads TGTGCCAGTAGTATACGAGACGGGCCCACAGATACGCAGTATTTT. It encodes CASSIRDGPTDTQYF. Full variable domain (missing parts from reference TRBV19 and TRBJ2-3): DGGITQSPKYLFRKEGQNVTLSCEQNLNHDAMYWYRQDPGQGLRLIYYSQIVNDFQKGDIAEGYSVSREKKESFPLTVTSAQKNPTAFYLCASSIRDGPTDTQYFGPGTRLTVL.

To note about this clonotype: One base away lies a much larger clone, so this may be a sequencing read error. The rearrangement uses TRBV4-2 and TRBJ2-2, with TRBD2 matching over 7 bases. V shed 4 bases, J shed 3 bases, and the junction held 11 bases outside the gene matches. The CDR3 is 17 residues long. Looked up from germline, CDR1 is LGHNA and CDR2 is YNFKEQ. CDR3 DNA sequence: TGTGCCAGCAGCCCAGTATTAGCGGGTTACGACACCGGGGAGCTGTTTTTT. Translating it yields CASSPVLAGYDTGELFF.

This CDR3 is CASSRTRQETQYF. As DNA, the CDR3 is TGTGCCAGCAGCAGGACTCGGCAAGAGACCCAGTACTTC. This chain connects TRBV7-2 to TRBJ2-5; D might be TRBD2 (5 bases). The CDR3 is made up of 13 amino acids. Per the germline V gene, CDR1 is SGHTA and CDR2 is FQGNSA. V was shortened by 5 bases and J by 2 bases, with 9 bases between the two germline ends.

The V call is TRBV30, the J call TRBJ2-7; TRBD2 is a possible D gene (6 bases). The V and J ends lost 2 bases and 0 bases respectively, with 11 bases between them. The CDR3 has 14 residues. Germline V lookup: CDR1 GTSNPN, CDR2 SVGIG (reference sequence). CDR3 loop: CAWSFGGYSYEQYF. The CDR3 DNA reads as TGTGCCTGGAGTTTCGGGGGTTACTCCTACGAGCAGTACTTC.

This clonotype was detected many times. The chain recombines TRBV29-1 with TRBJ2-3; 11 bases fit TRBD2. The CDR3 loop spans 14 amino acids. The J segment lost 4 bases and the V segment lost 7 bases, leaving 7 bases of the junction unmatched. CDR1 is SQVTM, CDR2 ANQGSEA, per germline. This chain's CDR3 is CSALTSGASDTQYF. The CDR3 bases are TGCAGCGCTCTGACTAGCGGGGCCTCAGATACGCAGTATTTT.

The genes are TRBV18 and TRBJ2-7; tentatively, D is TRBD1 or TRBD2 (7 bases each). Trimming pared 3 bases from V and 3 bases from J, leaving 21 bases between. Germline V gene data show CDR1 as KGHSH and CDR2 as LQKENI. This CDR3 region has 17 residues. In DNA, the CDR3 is TGTGCCAGCTCACCGGGGACAGCGGGAATGATCTACTACGAGCAGTACTTC. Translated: CASSPGTAGMIYYEQYF.

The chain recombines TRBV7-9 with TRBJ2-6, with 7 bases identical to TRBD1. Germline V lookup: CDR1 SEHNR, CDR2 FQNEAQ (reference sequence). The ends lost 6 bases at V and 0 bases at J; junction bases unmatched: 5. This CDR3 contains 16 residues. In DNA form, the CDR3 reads TGTGCCAGCAGATCAGGGGGTAGCTCTGGGGCCAACGTCCTGACTTTC. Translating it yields CASRSGGSSGANVLTF. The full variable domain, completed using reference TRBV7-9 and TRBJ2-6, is DTGVSQNPRHKITKRGQNVTFRCDPISEHNRLYWYRQTLGQGPEFLTYFQNEAQLEKSRLLSDRFSAERPKGSFSTLEIQRTEQGDSAMYLCASRSGGSSGANVLTFGAGSRLTVL.

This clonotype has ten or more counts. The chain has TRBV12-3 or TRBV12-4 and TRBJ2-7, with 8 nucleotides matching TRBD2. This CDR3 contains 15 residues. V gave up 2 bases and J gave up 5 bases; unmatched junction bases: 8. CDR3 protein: CASSLTAGARHEQYF. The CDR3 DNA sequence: TGTGCCAGCAGTTTAACAGCGGGAGCGCGGCACGAGCAGTACTTC.

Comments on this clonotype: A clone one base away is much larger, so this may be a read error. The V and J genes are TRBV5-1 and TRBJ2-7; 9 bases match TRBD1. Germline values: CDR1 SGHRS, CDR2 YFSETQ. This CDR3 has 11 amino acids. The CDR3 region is CASSLGDRVVF. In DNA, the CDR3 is TGCGCCAGCAGCCTTGGGGACAGGGTGGTTTTC.

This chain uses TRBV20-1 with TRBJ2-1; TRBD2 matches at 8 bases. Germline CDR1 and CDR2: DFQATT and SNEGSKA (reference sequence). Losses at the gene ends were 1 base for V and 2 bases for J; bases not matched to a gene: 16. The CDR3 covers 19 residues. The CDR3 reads CSARAMAGGNRGTYNEQFF. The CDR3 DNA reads TGCAGTGCTAGAGCCATGGCGGGGGGAAACCGTGGGACCTACAATGAGCAGTTCTTC.

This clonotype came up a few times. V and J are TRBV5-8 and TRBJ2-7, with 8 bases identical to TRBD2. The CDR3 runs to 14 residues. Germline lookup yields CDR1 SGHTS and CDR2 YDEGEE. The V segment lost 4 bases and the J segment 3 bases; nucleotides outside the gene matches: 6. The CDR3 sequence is CASSLAGRLYEQYF. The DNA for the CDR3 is TGTGCCAGCAGCCTAGCGGGCCGCCTCTACGAGCAGTACTTC.

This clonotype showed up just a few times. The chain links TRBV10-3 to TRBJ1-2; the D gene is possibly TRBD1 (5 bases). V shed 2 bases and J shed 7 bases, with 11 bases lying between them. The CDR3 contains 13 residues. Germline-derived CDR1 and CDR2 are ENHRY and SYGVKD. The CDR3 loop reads CAISEPGNLGYTF. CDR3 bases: TGTGCCATCAGTGAGCCAGGGAACCTTGGCTACACCTTC.

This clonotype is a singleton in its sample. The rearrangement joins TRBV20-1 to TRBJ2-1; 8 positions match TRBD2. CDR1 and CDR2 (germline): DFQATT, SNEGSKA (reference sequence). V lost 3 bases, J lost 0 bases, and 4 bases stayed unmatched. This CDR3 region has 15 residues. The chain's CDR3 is CSARRGTSSYNEQFF. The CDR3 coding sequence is TGCAGTGCTAGGCGTGGGACTAGCTCCTACAATGAGCAGTTCTTC.

CDR3 in DNA: TGCGCCAGCAGCCAACAGGGGGGGGAAAACATTCAGTACTTC. Its protein product is CASSQQGGENIQYF. The rearrangement uses TRBV5-1 and TRBJ2-4; a possible D gene is TRBD1 (8 bases). Trimming took off 4 bases at V and 5 bases at J, with 13 bases between the two ends. Germline CDR1 is SGHRS and CDR2 is YFSETQ. The CDR3 has 14 residues.

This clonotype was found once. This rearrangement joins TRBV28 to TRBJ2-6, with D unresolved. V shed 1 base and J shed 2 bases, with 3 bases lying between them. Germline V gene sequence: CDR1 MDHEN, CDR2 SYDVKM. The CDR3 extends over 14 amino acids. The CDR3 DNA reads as TGTGCCAGCAGTTTATTAACTGGGGCCAACGTCCTGACTTTC. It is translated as CASSLLTGANVLTF. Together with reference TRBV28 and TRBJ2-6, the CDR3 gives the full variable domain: DVKVTQSSRYLVKRTGEKVFLECVQDMDHENMFWYRQDPGLGLRLIYFSYDVKMKEKGDIPEGYSVSREKKERFSLILESASTNQTSMYLCASSLLTGANVLTFGAGSRLTVL.